This T cell receptor (beta chain) is from a study of cytomegalovirus exposure and HLA in healthy donors (dated by TCRdb to 2016 to 2017). With regard to the full study: In an earlier analysis of around 540 of the donors, about 270 Gb of sequence data and 120 million or so unique TCR beta sequences from 180 million or so T cells were reported. In a later genetic analysis, genome-wide SNP genotypes for about three fifths of the roughly 670 donors were used, and that subset was treated as a discovery cohort. To predict cytomegalovirus infection status, the study combined high-throughput TCR immunosequencing, statistical association of individual TCRs with disease status, and machine learning. The study profiled the T cell repertoires of hundreds of subjects by immunosequencing and related them to cytomegalovirus serostatus. Roughly 300 gigabases of sequencing data and approximately 85 million unique TCR sequences were included in an early release covering about 620 HLA-typed donors. Every repertoire in the discovery cohort had been generated on one and the same sequencing platform. To decide whether each TCR beta V gene segment behaved as functional or pseudogenic, an earlier analysis of over 500 of the donors relied on high-throughput TCR beta sequencing. Because of strong linkage in the cohort, roughly 5 DR-DQ haplotypes were treated as single units for association and clustering. Besides the first cohort of about 730 subjects, a separate validation cohort made up of over 95 different subjects was used. A later analysis re-examined previously published TCR beta repertoires from 600 to 700 donors and added high-resolution HLA genotyping to investigate patterns of TCR occurrence. The study was designed to test whether signatures of past pathogen exposure could be identified by cataloging public T cell receptors. Across approximately 420 genotyped donors of the cohort, an average of roughly 250,000 unique TCR beta nucleotide sequences per donor were sequenced, and approximately 17% of those sequences were non-productive. HLA typing included class I and class II loci at four-digit resolution. In the later analysis, no new phenotypic data were used to find candidate immune exposures; instead, reliance was placed on TCR beta sequences and their occurrence across donors. The genetic ancestry cluster associated with self-reported Caucasian donors included over 65% of the 398 genotyped donors. Typing coverage differed by locus: A, B, C, DRB1 and DQB1 were typed in roughly 620-630 donors, DQA1 in 500 to 550, DPA1 in 600 to 610, and DPB1 in 472. Alongside the repertoire data, information on donor age, sex, ethnicity and CMV serostatus was compiled.

There are a few counts of this clone. Its antigen is still unknown. Base qualities are missing; no much larger clone stands one base away. In total, more than 500 healthy bone marrow donors made up the cohort. All cohort members were sampled while nominally healthy, although unrecorded immune exposures were likely present. The donor tested CMV seropositive and was one of the 289 seropositive cohort members. Each donor provided a peripheral blood sample, and peripheral blood mononuclear cells were used for TCR beta sequencing. The Qiagen DNeasy Blood Extraction Kit was used to extract genomic DNA from the blood cell samples. The paper's findings and limits, for the study overall: V-gene and J-gene trimming of TCR beta chains was associated with a missense DCLRE1C variant in a later genetic analysis, and the association was replicated in an independent cohort. Linkage disequilibrium might explain the correlated functional status among segregating V segments, but an unknown experimental factor could not be excluded. In both the original and validation cohorts, the classifier was reported to diagnose cytomegalovirus status with high specificity and sensitivity. In this cohort, only TCR beta chains were sequenced, and detectable features were limited by the absence of alpha or paired-chain data. A total of fewer than 200 TCR beta chains were listed by the study as associated with cytomegalovirus. Some IMGT-functional V segments, including TRBV6-2 and TRBV6-3, could not be told apart with the 87-base-pair reads, so those segments were excluded. Strong co-occurrence of HLA alleles, especially DR and DQ, made assigning TCR associations to individual alleles difficult. Sequencing depth was assumed to be roughly uniform across donors in the presence/absence analyses, though that assumption may not hold. Across donors, most TCR sequences were observed very rarely, whereas some public TCRs were present in many individuals. The only immune exposure information available for the cohort was CMV serostatus. Specific HLA alleles were associated with more than 15,000 TCR beta sequences at a false discovery rate of 0.05 in a later analysis. The authors suggested that the approach could potentially be generalized to other disease states and immunological phenotypes. A later genetic analysis reported fewer N-insertions in productive TCRs among donors in an Asian-associated ancestry cluster than the roughly 700-donor mean. An earlier analysis of some 590 of the donors showed that most TCR beta V segments appeared in productive rearrangements either about 87% or about 30% of the time, which broadly matched IMGT annotations. Most CMV-associated TCR beta chains appeared to be HLA-restricted in a later analysis, and the HLA associations seemed to be driven largely by CMV exposure. Several of the top co-occurrence clusters appeared to be linked to parvovirus B19, influenza, CMV and Epstein-Barr virus, according to a later analysis. Seventeen rarely observed V segments, including chromosome 9 orphons, were excluded from the earlier analysis of some 590 of the donors because counts were too low. A cluster of highly shared sequence variants was judged likely to be a technical artifact of the sequencing pipeline. Because HLA typing was missing for some donors at each locus, association tests included only the typed subset. Three of the identified cytomegalovirus-associated TCR beta chains were confirmed in vitro to be specific for cytomegalovirus antigens. A later analysis found that HLA-associated TCR beta chains were more clonally expanded and had lower generation probabilities than equally common non-associated chains. A later analysis found that TCR association rates varied across HLA loci, with DRB1 alleles showing the most associated TCRs and HLA-C alleles the fewest. A further reported finding was that TCR beta sequences accurately predicted the HLA-A and HLA-B alleles for most subjects in the first cohort.

The receptor library was made with the immunoSEQ multiplex PCR assay. For the multiplex PCR, a mixture combining 60 forward primers for TCR Vbeta segments and 13 reverse primers for TCR Jbeta segments was used. The CDR3 region of rearranged TCR beta genes was amplified from genomic DNA by a multiplex PCR assay. Amplified TCR beta libraries were sequenced as 87-base-pair reads on the Illumina HiSeq System. Turning to the authors' computational methods: Across the 700 or so repertoires, a later analysis counted tens of millions of unique TCR beta chains, about 10 million of which were shared by at least two donors. A nearest-neighbor algorithm error-corrected the raw reads and collapsed the reads into unique sequences, merging closely related sequences to remove PCR and sequencing errors. Alignment of CDR3 sequences to IMGT reference sequences was used to assign V, D and J gene segments. For a sequence to be retained, a match of at least six nucleotides was required to both a V gene segment and a J gene segment. A rearrangement was called productive if the CDR3 had no stop codons and remained in frame with V and J, and every other rearrangement was called non-productive. Following IMGT convention, CDR3 was defined as the stretch from the second conserved V-encoded cysteine to the conserved J-encoded phenylalanine. Sequences without an unambiguous match to a single V gene segment were excluded from the earlier analysis of approximately 600 of the donors. In an earlier analysis of some 590 of the donors, a V segment was called functional when productive rearrangements were above 56.7%, and segregating when the standard deviation between donors exceeded 5%. To diagnose cytomegalovirus status from the catalog of TCR beta chain sequences, a statistical classification framework was built. V and J gene assignment, in a later analysis, came from comparing TCR nucleotide sequences with IMGT/GENE-DB human TR gene sequences. Using the TCRdist pipeline, a later analysis assigned CDR3 sequences along with most-parsimonious VDJ recombination scenarios. A later analysis defined each TCR beta chain by its CDR3 amino acid sequence plus V-gene family, and excluded reads lacking a unique V-gene family. As a way to deal with suspected cross-contamination and a sequencing artifact, a later analysis dropped under 600 nucleotide sequences that were highly shared and had low generation probability. In a later analysis, a clonal expansion index for each public chain was calculated from normalized within-repertoire ranks of inferred template counts. In a later analysis, generation probabilities were computed using a VDJ recombination model fitted to out-of-frame rearrangements, and the results were checked against IGoR. In a later analysis, TCR-TCR, TCR-HLA and TCR-CMV co-occurrence was scored with hypergeometric tests, and a repertoire-size bias correction was applied to TCR pairs. To estimate false discovery rates, a later analysis permuted the HLA or CMV assignments 20 times. In a later analysis, co-occurring TCRs were grouped using DBSCAN, and TCRdist sequence similarity was added for clustering within HLA-allele-positive subsets. Repertoires with fewer than 30,000 or more than 120,000 public chains were left out of co-occurrence clustering, as were about 5 repertoires with anomalous nucleotide sharing. The table was pulled from immuneACCESS by TCRdb, which kept in-frame rearrangements only. Such tables lose some clones; where checked, under half of the loss comes from unresolved V genes, and the rest has no known cause. Clone size and V and J calls were adopted from that table, with D and trimming inferred from the DNA. The sample data list around 140,000 clones, and 75% to 85% of these were observed just once. Roughly 2.4% of the sample lies in the top ten.

For CDR1 and CDR2, the germline V gene lists MDHEN and SYDVKM. The germline ends are 22 bases apart after V is trimmed by 8 bases and J by 2 bases. The CDR3 spans 17 residues, from the cysteine through the phenylalanine. Here the CDR3 DNA is all that survives: 51 bases in frame from base 1. This clonotype was obtained from a woman aged 18-35 years in good health and CMV-seropositive. The V gene is TRBV28 and the J gene is TRBJ1-5; the D gene is possibly TRBD1, with 5 bases matching. The specimen was PBMCs. Here is the DNA: TGTGCCAGCGCCCCTCGGGAGGGTAGGGGTGGCAATCAGCCCCAGCATTTT. It is translated as CASAPREGRGGNQPQHF. Beyond the CDR3, the reference TRBV28 and TRBJ1-5 genes provide the residues; the full variable domain reads: DVKVTQSSRYLVKRTGEKVFLECVQDMDHENMFWYRQDPGLGLRLIYFSYDVKMKEKGDIPEGYSVSREKKERFSLILESASTNQTSMYLCASAPREGRGGNQPQHFGDGTRLSIL.